This TCR beta chain was identified during a study of T cells after yellow fever vaccination. The overall study: Preparation used SMART-Seq v4 Ultra Low Input for the low-cell-number fractions.

On this clonotype itself: The antigen is undetermined.

Study-wide results and caveats: Just a small share of clonotypes turned up in the CD4 compartment as well as the CD8 compartment.

TCRdb itself ran the 5' RACE reads through MiXCR, one entry per CDR3 protein. This table has some 300,000 distinct CDR3 sequences, about 10% appearing once. The CDR3 is 13 residues long. From germline, CDR1 is WSHSY and CDR2 SAAADI. Between the trimmed V and J ends, which lost 7 bases and 8 bases, there was a span of 14 bases. This material consisted of CD4+ T cells sorted from PBMCs, taken 5 days after the yellow fever booster vaccination. This sequence was found in a man between 18 and 35 years old who received the YFV17D yellow fever vaccine. The chain carries TRBV10-2 and TRBJ1-4, with D unresolved. This chain's CDR3 is CASMLGGDEKLFF. The CDR3 nucleotides read TGCGCCAGCATGTTAGGAGGAGACGAAAAACTGTTTTTT.